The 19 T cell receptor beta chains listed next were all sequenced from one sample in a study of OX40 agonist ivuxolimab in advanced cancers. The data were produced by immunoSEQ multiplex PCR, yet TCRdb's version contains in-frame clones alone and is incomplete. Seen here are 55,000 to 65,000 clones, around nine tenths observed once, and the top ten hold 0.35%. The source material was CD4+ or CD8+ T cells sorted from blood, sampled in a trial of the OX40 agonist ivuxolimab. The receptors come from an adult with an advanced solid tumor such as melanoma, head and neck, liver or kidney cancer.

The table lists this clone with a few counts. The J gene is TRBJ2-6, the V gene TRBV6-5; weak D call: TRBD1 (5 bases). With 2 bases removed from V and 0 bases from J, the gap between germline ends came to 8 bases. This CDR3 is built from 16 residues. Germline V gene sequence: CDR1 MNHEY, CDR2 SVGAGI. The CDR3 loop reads CASSYRQFSGANVLTF. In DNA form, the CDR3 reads TGTGCCAGCAGTTACCGACAGTTCTCTGGGGCCAACGTCCTGACTTTC.

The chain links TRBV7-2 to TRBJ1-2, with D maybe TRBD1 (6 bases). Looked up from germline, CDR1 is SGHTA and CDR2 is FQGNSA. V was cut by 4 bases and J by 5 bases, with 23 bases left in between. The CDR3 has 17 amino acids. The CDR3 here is CASSSPRGREDPYGYTF. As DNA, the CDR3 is TGTGCCAGCAGCTCCCCAAGGGGGAGAGAGGACCCTTATGGCTACACCTTC.

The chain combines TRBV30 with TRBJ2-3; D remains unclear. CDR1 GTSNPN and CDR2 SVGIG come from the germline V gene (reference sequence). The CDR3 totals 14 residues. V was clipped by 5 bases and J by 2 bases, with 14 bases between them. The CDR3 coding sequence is TGTGCCTGGTTTTCCCGAATATCCACAGATACGCAGTATTTT. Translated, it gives CAWFSRISTDTQYF.

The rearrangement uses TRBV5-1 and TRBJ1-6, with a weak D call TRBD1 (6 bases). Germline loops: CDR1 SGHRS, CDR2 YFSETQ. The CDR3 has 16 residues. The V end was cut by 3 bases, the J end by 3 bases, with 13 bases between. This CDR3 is CASSSGGGSYNSPLHF. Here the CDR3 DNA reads TGCGCCAGCAGCTCCGGTGGGGGCAGCTATAATTCACCCCTCCACTTT.

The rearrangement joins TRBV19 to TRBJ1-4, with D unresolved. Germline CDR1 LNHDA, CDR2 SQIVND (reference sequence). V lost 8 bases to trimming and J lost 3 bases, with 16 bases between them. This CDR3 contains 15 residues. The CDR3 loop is CASLKLWGSNEKLFF. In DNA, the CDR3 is TGTGCCAGTTTAAAATTATGGGGATCTAATGAAAAACTGTTTTTT. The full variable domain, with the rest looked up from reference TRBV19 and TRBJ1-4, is DGGITQSPKYLFRKEGQNVTLSCEQNLNHDAMYWYRQDPGQGLRLIYYSQIVNDFQKGDIAEGYSVSREKKESFPLTVTSAQKNPTAFYLCASLKLWGSNEKLFFGSGTQLSVL.

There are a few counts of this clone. The DNA of the CDR3 is TGTGCCAGCTCACCACTCGGACAGGGCTTGATCTCTGGAAACACCATATATTTT. This codes for CASSPLGQGLISGNTIYF. The chain recombines TRBV18 with TRBJ1-3; TRBD1 matches 8 bases. Germline CDR1 reads KGHSH; CDR2 reads LQKENI. This CDR3 has 18 residues. Germline trimming cut 1 base from V and 0 bases from J; bases unmatched to any gene: 8.

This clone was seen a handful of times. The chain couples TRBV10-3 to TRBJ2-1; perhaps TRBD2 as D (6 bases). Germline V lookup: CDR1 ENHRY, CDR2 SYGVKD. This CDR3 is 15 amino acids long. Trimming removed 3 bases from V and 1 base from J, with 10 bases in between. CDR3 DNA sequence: TGTGCCATCAGTGACAGGGAGGCATCCTACAATGAGCAGTTCTTC. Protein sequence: CAISDREASYNEQFF.

The CDR3 DNA is TGTGCCAGCCCCGGACGGCAGGCTTACTACGAGCAGTACTTC. This sequence encodes CASPGRQAYYEQYF. The chain combines TRBV5-8 with TRBJ2-7; D call uncertain. The CDR3 is 14 residues long. CDR1 is SGHTS and CDR2 is YDEGEE in the germline V gene. V was cut by 7 bases and J by 3 bases, with 17 bases left in between.

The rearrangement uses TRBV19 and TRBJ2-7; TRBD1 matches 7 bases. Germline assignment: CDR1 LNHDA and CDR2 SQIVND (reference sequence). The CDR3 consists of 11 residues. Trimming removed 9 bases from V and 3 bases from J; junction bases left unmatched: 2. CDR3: CASRDSYEQYF. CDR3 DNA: TGTGCCAGCCGGGACAGCTACGAGCAGTACTTC.

CDR3 nucleotides: TGTGCCAGCAGCCAGCCTGGGGGGAATGAGCAGTTCTTC. This gives the protein CASSQPGGNEQFF. The rearrangement links TRBV4-2 to TRBJ2-1; maybe TRBD2 (6 bases). Germline values: CDR1 LGHNA, CDR2 YNFKEQ. CDR3 length equals 13 residues. V lost 3 bases and J 7 bases, leaving 10 bases between the germline ends.

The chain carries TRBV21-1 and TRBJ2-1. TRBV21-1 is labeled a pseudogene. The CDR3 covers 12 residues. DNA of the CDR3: TGTGCCAGCAGCAACCTCTCTGTTGGGCAGTTCTTC. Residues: CASSNLSVGQFF.

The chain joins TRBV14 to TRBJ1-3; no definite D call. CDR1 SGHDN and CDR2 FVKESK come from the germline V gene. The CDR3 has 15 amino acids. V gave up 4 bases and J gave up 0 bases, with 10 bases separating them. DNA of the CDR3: TGTGCCAGCAGCCTTGACGGGAGCTCTGGAAACACCATATATTTT. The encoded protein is CASSLDGSSGNTIYF. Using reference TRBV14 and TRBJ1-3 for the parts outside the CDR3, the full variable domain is EAGVTQFPSHSVIEKGQTVTLRCDPISGHDNLYWYRRVMGKEIKFLLHFVKESKQDESGMPNNRFLAERTGGTYSTLKVQPAELEDSGVYFCASSLDGSSGNTIYFGEGSWLTVV.

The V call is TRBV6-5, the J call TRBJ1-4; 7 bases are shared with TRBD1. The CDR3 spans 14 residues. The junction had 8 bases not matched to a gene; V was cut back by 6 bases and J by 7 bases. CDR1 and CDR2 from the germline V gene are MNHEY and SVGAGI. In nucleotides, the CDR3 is TGTGCCAGCAGCCTCGACAGGGCTACTGAAAAACTGTTTTTT. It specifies CASSLDRATEKLFF.

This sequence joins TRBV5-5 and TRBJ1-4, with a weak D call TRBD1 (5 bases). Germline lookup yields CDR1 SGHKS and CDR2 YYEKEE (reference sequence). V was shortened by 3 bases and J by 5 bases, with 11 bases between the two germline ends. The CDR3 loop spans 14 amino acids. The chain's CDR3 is CASSSGTLNEKLFF. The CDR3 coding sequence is TGTGCCAGCAGCTCCGGGACCTTGAATGAAAAACTGTTTTTT.

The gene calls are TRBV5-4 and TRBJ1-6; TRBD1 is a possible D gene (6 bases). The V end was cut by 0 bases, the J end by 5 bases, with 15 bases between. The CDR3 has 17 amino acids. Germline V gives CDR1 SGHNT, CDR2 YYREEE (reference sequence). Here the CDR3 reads CASSLAGGTGNNSPLHF. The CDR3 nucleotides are TGTGCCAGCAGCTTGGCCGGGGGTACAGGGAATAATTCACCCCTCCACTTT. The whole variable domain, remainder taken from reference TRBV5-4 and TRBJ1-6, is ETGVTQSPTHLIKTRGQQVTLRCSSQSGHNTVSWYQQALGQGPQFIFQYYREEENGRGNFPPRFSGLQFPNYSSELNVNALELDDSALYLCASSLAGGTGNNSPLHFGNGTRLTVT.

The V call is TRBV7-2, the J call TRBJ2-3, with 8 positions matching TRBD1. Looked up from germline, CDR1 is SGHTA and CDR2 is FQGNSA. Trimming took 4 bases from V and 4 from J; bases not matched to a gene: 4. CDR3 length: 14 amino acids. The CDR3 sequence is CASSSGQGPDTQYF. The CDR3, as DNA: TGTGCCAGCAGCTCCGGACAGGGCCCAGATACGCAGTATTTT.

CDR3 in DNA: TGTGCCAGCAGTGATAGTGGGTTGAACACTGAAGCTTTCTTT. Translating it yields CASSDSGLNTEAFF. The chain recombines TRBV25-1 with TRBJ1-1; D not certain. The V gene lost 3 bases and the J gene lost 0 bases, with 8 bases spanning the gap. Germline CDR1 reads MGHDK; CDR2 reads SYGVNS. The CDR3 is 14 amino acids.

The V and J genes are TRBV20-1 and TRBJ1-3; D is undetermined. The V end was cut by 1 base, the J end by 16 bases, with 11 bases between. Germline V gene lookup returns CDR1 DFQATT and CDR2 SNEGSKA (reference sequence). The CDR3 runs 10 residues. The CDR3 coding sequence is TGCAGTGCTAGAGGCAGACTGAGTTATTTT. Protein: CSARGRLSYF.

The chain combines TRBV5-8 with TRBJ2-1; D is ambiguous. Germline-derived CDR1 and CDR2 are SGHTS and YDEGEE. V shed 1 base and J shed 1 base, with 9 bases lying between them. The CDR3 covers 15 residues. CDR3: CASSLIRRSYNEQFF. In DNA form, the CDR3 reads TGTGCCAGCAGCTTGATAAGGCGGTCCTACAATGAGCAGTTCTTC.